Sequencing of this T cell receptor (beta chain) was carried out in a study of shared clonotypes between healthy human individuals. The table came from immunoSEQ multiplex PCR; TCRdb's copy has only in-frame clones and leaves some out. The data show about 480,000 clones, more than 65% seen once. The CDR3 totals 14 residues. Trimming removed 4 bases at V and 2 bases at J, with 12 bases between. Per the germline V gene, CDR1 is LNHDA and CDR2 is SQIVND (reference sequence). Specimen: PBMCs. The clonotype was recovered from a woman in her thirties or forties in good health. Some clones in this sample may be carry-over from other donors' samples. The genes are TRBV19 and TRBJ2-7; maybe TRBD2 (5 bases). For the CDR3, the DNA is TGTGCCAGTAGTACGGCAGGCGGGCCCTACGAGCAGTACTTC. Amino acids: CASSTAGGPYEQYF.